These 8 T cell receptor beta chains originate from one sample sequenced in a study of T cell clones after liver transplantation. Clones were sequenced by immunoSEQ multiplex PCR, and TCRdb holds only the in-frame ones, with some missing. The sample has 45,000 to 60,000 clones; 70% to 80% are singletons. The source was CD4+ T cells from blood, collected at the approximately 16-month timepoint. The receptors stem from a human patient who received a liver transplant. A share of the T cells may be of graft donor origin.

The genes are TRBV5-4 and TRBJ2-7, with a weak D call TRBD1 (6 bases). V was shortened by 0 bases and J by 7 bases, with 17 bases between the two germline ends. The length of the CDR3 is 15 residues. Per the germline V gene, CDR1 is SGHNT and CDR2 is YYREEE (reference sequence). CDR3 nucleotides: TGTGCCAGCAGCTTGGATTACAGGGTCACTACGGAGCAGTACGTC. It codes for CASSLDYRVTTEQYV.

V is TRBV5-1 and J is TRBJ2-3, with TRBD2 as a possible D gene (6 bases). The V end was cut by 3 bases, the J end by 3 bases, with 14 bases between. The CDR3 is 15 amino acids. Germline assignment: CDR1 SGHRS and CDR2 YFSETQ. Here the CDR3 DNA reads TGCGCCAGCAGCTCAGGCGGGGTTCGGACAGATACGCAGTATTTT. Translated: CASSSGGVRTDTQYF.

This chain connects TRBV27 to TRBJ2-1; TRBD2 matches 7 bases. Germline V gives CDR1 MNHEY, CDR2 SMNVEV (reference sequence). The junction had 8 bases not matched to a gene; V was cut back by 4 bases and J by 5 bases. The CDR3 runs to 15 residues. CDR3 bases: TGTGCCAGCAGTTCATACCGGGACTACAACAATGAGCAGTTCTTC. This encodes CASSSYRDYNNEQFF.

The rearrangement uses TRBV7-2 and TRBJ1-1; D gene unclear. Trimming stripped 4 bases from V and 1 base from J, with 7 bases between. This CDR3 is built from 13 residues. Germline loops: CDR1 SGHTA, CDR2 FQGNSA. CDR3 in amino acids: CASSSIGNTEAFF. The CDR3 DNA sequence: TGTGCCAGCAGCTCAATAGGGAACACTGAAGCTTTCTTT.

This clone came up once. The chain uses TRBV30 and TRBJ2-7, with D uncertain. There are 11 residues in the CDR3. CDR1 and CDR2 (germline): GTSNPN, SVGIG (reference sequence). Trimming took off 3 bases at V and 1 base at J, with 4 bases between the two ends. The CDR3, as DNA: TGTGCCTGGAGCCAGTCCTACGAGCAGTACTTC. Its protein is CAWSQSYEQYF.

The J gene is TRBJ2-2, the V gene TRBV7-2; the D gene is possibly TRBD2 (6 bases). Trimming pared 4 bases from V and 2 bases from J, leaving 11 bases between. Per germline, CDR1 SGHTA and CDR2 FQGNSA. CDR3 size: 15 residues. Here the CDR3 DNA reads TGTGCCAGCAGCTCCAGACTAGGCAACACCGGGGAGCTGTTTTTT. It is translated as CASSSRLGNTGELFF. Combining the CDR3 with reference TRBV7-2 and TRBJ2-2 gives the whole variable domain GAGVSQSPSNKVTEKGKDVELRCDPISGHTALYWYRQSLGQGLEFLIYFQGNSAPDKSGLPSDRFSAERTGGSVSTLTIQRTQQEDSAVYLCASSSRLGNTGELFFGEGSRLTVL.

The chain joins TRBV7-2 to TRBJ1-3, with D hard to call. Trimming removed 2 bases at V and 2 bases at J, with 7 bases between. The CDR3 extends over 14 amino acids. Germline CDR1 SGHTA, CDR2 FQGNSA. For the CDR3, the DNA is TGTGCCAGCAGCTTATCCGGAGCTGGAAACACCATATATTTT. It is translated as CASSLSGAGNTIYF. Full variable domain (rest looked up from reference TRBV7-2 and TRBJ1-3): GAGVSQSPSNKVTEKGKDVELRCDPISGHTALYWYRQSLGQGLEFLIYFQGNSAPDKSGLPSDRFSAERTGGSVSTLTIQRTQQEDSAVYLCASSLSGAGNTIYFGEGSWLTVV.

The chain is built from TRBV2 and TRBJ2-2; 8 bases are shared with TRBD1. Germline V CDR1 and CDR2: SNHLY, FYNNEI. CDR3 length: 16 amino acids. V dropped 6 bases and J dropped 6; count of bases not matched to a gene: 12. The chain's CDR3 is CASRDRQGRISGELFF. The CDR3 region has the DNA TGTGCCAGCAGAGACAGACAGGGGAGGATATCCGGGGAGCTGTTTTTT.